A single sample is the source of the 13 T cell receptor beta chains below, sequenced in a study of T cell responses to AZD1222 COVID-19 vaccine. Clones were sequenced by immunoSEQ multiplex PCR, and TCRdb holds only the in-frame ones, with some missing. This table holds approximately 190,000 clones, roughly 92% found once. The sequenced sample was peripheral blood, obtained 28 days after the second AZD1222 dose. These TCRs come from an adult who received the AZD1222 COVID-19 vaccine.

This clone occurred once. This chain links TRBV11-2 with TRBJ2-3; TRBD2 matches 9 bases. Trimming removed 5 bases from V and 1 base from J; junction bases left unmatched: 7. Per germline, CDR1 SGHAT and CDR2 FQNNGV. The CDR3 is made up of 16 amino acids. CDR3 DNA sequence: TGTGCCAGCAGCAAGGGGCGCGGGGGGGGCACAGATACGCAGTATTTT. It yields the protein CASSKGRGGGTDTQYF.

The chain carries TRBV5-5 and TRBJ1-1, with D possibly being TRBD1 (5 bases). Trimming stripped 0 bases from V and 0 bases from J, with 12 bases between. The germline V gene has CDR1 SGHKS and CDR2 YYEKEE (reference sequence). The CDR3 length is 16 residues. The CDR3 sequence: CASSLGRAGMNTEAFF. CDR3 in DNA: TGTGCCAGCAGCTTGGGGAGGGCAGGGATGAACACTGAAGCTTTCTTT.

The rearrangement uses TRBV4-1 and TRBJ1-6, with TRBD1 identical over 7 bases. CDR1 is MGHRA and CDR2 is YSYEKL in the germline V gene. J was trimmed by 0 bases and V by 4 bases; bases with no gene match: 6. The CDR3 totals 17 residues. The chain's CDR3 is CASSLLGDSSYNSPLHF. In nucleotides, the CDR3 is TGCGCCAGCAGCCTTTTGGGGGACAGCTCCTATAATTCACCCCTCCACTTT.

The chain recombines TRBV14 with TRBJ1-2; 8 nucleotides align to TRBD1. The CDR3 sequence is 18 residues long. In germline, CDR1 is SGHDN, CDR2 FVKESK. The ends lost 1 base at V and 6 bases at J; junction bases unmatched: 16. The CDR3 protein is CASSQAGGPGQALNGYTF. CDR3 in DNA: TGTGCCAGCAGCCAAGCCGGGGGCCCGGGACAGGCCTTAAATGGCTACACCTTC.

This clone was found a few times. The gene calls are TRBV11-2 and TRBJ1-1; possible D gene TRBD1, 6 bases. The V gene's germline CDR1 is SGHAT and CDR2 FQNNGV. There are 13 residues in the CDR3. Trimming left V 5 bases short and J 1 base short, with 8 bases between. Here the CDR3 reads CASSQQGNTEAFF. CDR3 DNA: TGTGCCAGCAGCCAACAGGGGAACACTGAAGCTTTCTTT.

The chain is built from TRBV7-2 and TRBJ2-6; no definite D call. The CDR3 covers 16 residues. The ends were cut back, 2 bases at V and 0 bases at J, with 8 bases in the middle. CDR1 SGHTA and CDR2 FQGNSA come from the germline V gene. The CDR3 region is CASSLFAASGANVLTF. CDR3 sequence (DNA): TGTGCCAGCAGCTTATTTGCCGCCTCTGGGGCCAACGTCCTGACTTTC. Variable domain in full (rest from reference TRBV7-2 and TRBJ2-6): GAGVSQSPSNKVTEKGKDVELRCDPISGHTALYWYRQSLGQGLEFLIYFQGNSAPDKSGLPSDRFSAERTGGSVSTLTIQRTQQEDSAVYLCASSLFAASGANVLTFGAGSRLTVL.

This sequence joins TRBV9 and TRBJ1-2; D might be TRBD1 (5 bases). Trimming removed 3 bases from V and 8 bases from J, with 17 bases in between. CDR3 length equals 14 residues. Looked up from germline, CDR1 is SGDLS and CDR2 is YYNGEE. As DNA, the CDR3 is TGTGCCAGCAGCGGGTCAGGGAACTCTGGGGGCTACACCTTC. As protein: CASSGSGNSGGYTF.

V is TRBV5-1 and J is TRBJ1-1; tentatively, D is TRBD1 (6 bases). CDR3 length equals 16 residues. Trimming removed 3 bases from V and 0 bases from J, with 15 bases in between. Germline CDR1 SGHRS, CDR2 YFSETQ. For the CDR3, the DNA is TGCGCCAGCAGCTGGCACGGTCCAGGGGTGAACACTGAAGCTTTCTTT. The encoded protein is CASSWHGPGVNTEAFF. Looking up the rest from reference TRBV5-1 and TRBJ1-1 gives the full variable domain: KAGVTQTPRYLIKTRGQQVTLSCSPISGHRSVSWYQQTPGQGLQFLFEYFSETQRNKGNFPGRFSGRQFSNSRSEMNVSTLELGDSALYLCASSWHGPGVNTEAFFGQGTRLTVV.

For the CDR3, the DNA is TGTGCCAGCAGTTACTCGCACACCGGGGAGCTGTTTTTT. Its protein product is CASSYSHTGELFF. The chain joins TRBV6-5 to TRBJ2-2; the D is unclear. Germline-derived CDR1 and CDR2 are MNHEY and SVGAGI. The CDR3 totals 13 residues. Trimming pared 0 bases from V and 3 bases from J, leaving 2 bases between.

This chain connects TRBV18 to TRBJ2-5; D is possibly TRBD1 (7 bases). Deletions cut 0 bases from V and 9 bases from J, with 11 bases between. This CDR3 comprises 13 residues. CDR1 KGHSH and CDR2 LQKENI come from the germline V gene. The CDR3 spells CASSPPPRGAQYF. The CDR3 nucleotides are TGTGCCAGCTCACCACCGCCCAGGGGGGCCCAGTACTTC.

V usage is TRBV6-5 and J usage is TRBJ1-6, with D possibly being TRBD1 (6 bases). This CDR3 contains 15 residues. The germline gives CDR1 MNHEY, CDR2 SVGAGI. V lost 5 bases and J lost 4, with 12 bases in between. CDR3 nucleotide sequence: TGTGCCAGCAGTCCCGGGACATCATATAATTCACCCCTCCACTTT. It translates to CASSPGTSYNSPLHF.

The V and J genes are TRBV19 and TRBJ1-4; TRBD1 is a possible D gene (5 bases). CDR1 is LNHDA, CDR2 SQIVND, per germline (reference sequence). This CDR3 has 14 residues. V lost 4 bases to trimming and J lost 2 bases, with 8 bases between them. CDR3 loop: CASSTRGTNEKLFF. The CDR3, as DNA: TGTGCCAGTAGTACAAGGGGTACTAATGAAAAACTGTTTTTT.

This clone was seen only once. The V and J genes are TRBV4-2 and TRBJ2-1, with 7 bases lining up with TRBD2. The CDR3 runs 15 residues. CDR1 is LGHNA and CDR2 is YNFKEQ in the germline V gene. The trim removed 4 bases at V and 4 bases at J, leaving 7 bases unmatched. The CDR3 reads CASSPAGVAYNEQFF. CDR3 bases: TGTGCCAGCAGCCCGGCGGGGGTCGCATACAATGAGCAGTTCTTC.